This TCR beta chain is from a study of OX40 agonist ivuxolimab in advanced cancers. For the study at large: Patients with prior anti-PD-1, anti-PD-L1 or anti-CTLA-4 therapy were eligible; 40% had some. Study observations and caveats: Among patients with partial responses at 0.1-3.0 mg/kg, clonal expansion was among the lowest.

Germline V gene data show CDR1 as SNHLY and CDR2 as FYNNEI. This CDR3 contains 14 residues. Unmatched junction bases numbered 8, after V lost 8 bases and J lost 5 bases. The table came from immunoSEQ multiplex PCR; TCRdb's copy has only in-frame clones and leaves some out. The sample lists tens of thousands of clones; 85% to 90% were seen once. As regards this clone: Its antigen is unidentified.

The sequencing here drew on CD4+ or CD8+ T cells sorted from blood, taken in a trial of the OX40 agonist ivuxolimab. This chain links TRBV2 with TRBJ2-5, with 10 bases lining up with TRBD1. This TCR derives from an adult with an advanced solid tumor such as melanoma, head and neck, liver or kidney cancer. CDR3 nucleotide sequence: TGTGCCAGCGATTCCGGGACAGGGGAGGAGACCCAGTACTTC. Residues: CASDSGTGEETQYF.